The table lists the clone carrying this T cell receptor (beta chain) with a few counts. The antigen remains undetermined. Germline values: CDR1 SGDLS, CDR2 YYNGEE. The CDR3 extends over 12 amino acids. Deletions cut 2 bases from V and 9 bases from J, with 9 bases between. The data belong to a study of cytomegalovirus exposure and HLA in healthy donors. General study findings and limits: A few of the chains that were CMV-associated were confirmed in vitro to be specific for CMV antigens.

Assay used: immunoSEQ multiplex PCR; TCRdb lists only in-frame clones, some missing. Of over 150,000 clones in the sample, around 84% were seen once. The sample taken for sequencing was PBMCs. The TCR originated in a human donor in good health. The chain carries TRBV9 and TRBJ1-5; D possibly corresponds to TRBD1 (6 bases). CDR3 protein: CASSVDSGPQHF. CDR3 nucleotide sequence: TGTGCCAGCAGCGTGGACAGCGGGCCCCAGCATTTT.